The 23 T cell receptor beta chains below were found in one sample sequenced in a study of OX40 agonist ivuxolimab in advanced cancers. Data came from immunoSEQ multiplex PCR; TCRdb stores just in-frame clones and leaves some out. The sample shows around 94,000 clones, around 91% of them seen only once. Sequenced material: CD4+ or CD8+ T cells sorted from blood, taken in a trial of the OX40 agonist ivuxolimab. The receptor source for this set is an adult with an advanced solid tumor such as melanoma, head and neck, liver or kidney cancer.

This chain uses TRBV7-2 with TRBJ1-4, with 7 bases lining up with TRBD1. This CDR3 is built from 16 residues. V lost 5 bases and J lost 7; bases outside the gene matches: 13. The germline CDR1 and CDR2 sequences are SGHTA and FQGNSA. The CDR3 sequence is CASSPRTGLQGEKLFF. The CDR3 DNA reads TGTGCCAGCAGCCCGCGGACAGGTCTGCAAGGTGAAAAACTGTTTTTT.

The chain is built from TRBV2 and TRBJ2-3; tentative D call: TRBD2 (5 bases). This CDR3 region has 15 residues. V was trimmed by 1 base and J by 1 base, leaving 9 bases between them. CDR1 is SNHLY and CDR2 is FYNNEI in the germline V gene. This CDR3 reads CASSEGSGGTDTQYF. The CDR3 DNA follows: TGTGCCAGCAGTGAAGGCTCCGGGGGCACAGATACGCAGTATTTT. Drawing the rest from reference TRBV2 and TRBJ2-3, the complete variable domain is EPEVTQTPSHQVTQMGQEVILRCVPISNHLYFYWYRQILGQKVEFLVSFYNNEISEKSEIFDDQFSVERPDGSNFTLKIRSTKLEDSAMYFCASSEGSGGTDTQYFGPGTRLTVL.

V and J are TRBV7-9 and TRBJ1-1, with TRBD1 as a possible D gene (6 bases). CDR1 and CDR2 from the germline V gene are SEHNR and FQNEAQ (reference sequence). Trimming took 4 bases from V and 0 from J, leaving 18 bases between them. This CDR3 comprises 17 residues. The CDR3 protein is CASSWNPDSWMNTEAFF. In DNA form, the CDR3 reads TGTGCCAGCAGCTGGAATCCGGACAGTTGGATGAACACTGAAGCTTTCTTT.

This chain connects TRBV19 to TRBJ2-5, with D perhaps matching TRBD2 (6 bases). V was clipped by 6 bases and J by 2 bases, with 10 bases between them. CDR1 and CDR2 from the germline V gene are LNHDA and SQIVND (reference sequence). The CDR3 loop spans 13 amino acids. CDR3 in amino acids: CASRGGGQETQYF. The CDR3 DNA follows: TGTGCCAGTAGGGGAGGAGGACAAGAGACCCAGTACTTC. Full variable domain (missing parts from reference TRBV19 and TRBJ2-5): DGGITQSPKYLFRKEGQNVTLSCEQNLNHDAMYWYRQDPGQGLRLIYYSQIVNDFQKGDIAEGYSVSREKKESFPLTVTSAQKNPTAFYLCASRGGGQETQYFGPGTRLLVL.

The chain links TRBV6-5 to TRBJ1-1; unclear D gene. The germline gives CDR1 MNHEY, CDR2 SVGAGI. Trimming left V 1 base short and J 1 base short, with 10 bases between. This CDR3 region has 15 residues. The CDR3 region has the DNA TGTGCCAGCAGTTACTTCTTAAGCGGGAACACTGAAGCTTTCTTT. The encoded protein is CASSYFLSGNTEAFF.

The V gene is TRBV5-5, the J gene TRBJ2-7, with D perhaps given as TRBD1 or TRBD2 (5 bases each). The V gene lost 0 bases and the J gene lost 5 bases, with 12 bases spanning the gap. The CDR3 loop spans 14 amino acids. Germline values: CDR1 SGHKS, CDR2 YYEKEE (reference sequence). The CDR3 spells CASSLDGAFDEQYF. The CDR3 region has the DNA TGTGCCAGCAGCTTGGACGGGGCTTTTGACGAGCAGTACTTC.

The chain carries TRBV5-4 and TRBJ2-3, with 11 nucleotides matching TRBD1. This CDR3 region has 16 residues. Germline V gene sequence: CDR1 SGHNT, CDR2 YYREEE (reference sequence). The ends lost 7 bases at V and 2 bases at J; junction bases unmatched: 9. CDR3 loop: CASGLLGQGATDTQYF. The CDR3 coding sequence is TGTGCCAGCGGGCTCTTAGGACAGGGGGCCACAGATACGCAGTATTTT.

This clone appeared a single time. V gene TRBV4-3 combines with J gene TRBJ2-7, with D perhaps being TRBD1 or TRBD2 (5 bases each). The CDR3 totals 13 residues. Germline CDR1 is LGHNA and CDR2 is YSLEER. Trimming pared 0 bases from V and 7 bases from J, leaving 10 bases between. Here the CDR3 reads CASSQEGWGEQYF. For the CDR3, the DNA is TGCGCCAGCAGCCAAGAAGGATGGGGGGAGCAGTACTTC.

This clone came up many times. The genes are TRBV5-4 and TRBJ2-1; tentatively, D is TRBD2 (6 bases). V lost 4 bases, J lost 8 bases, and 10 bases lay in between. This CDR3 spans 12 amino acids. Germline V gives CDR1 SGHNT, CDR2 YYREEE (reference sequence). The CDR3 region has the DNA TGTGCCAGCAGCCGAGGCGGGGATGAGCAGTTCTTC. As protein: CASSRGGDEQFF.

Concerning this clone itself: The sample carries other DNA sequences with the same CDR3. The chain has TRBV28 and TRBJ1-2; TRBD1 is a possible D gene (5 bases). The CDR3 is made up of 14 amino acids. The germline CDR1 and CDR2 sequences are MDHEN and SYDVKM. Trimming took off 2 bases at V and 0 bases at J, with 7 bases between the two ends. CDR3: CASSLTGSNYGYTF. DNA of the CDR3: TGTGCCAGCAGTTTAACAGGTTCTAACTATGGCTACACCTTC.

CDR3 protein: CATRGGTTYEQYF. The CDR3 DNA follows: TGTGCCACCCGGGGAGGGACAACCTACGAGCAGTACTTC. The gene calls are TRBV2 and TRBJ2-7; the D gene is possibly TRBD2 (7 bases). Per germline, CDR1 SNHLY and CDR2 FYNNEI. Trimming cost V 10 bases and J 2 bases, with 15 bases left between them. The CDR3 runs 13 residues.

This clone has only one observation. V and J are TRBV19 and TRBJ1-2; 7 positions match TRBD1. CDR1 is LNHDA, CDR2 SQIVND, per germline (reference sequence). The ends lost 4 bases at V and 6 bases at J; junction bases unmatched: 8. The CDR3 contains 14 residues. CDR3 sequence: CASSTRGTEDGYTF. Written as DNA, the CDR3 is TGTGCCAGTAGTACGCGCGGGACAGAGGATGGCTACACCTTC.

Here the CDR3 DNA reads TGTGCCACCACGATCTCGGCGGGAGTGGGAGATACGCAGTATTTT. Its protein is CATTISAGVGDTQYF. The chain carries TRBV28 and TRBJ2-3; TRBD2 matches 7 bases. Germline trimming cut 10 bases from V and 5 bases from J; bases unmatched to any gene: 15. From germline, CDR1 is MDHEN and CDR2 SYDVKM. This CDR3 is 15 amino acids long.

CDR3 sequence reads: CASSLNRDGTEAFF. CDR3 DNA: TGTGCCAGCAGCTTAAACAGGGACGGCACTGAAGCTTTCTTT. The rearrangement links TRBV7-2 to TRBJ1-1, with a weak D call TRBD1 (6 bases). The V and J ends lost 2 bases and 4 bases respectively, with 11 bases between them. Germline lookup yields CDR1 SGHTA and CDR2 FQGNSA. The CDR3 consists of 14 residues.

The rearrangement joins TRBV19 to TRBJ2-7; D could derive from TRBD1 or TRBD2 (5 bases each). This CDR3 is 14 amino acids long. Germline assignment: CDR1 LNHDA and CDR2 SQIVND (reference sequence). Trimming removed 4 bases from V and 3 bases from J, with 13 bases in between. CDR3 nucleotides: TGTGCCAGTAGTAACCGGGACGGGTACTACGAGCAGTACTTC. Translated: CASSNRDGYYEQYF.

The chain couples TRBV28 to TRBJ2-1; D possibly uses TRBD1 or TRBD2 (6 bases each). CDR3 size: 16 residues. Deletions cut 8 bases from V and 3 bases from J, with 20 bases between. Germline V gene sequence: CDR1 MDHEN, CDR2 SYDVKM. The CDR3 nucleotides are TGTGCCAGCTCCCTGGGGGCGGGACACCTCTACAATGAGCAGTTCTTC. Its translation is CASSLGAGHLYNEQFF.

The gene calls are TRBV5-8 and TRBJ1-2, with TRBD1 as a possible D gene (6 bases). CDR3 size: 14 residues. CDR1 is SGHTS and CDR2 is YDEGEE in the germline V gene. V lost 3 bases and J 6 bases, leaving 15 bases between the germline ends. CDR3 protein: CASSSSVQGHGYTF. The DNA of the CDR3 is TGTGCCAGCAGCTCATCTGTACAGGGCCATGGCTACACCTTC. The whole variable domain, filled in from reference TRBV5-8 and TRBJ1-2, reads EAGVTQSPTHLIKTRGQQATLRCSPISGHTSVYWYQQALGLGLQFLLWYDEGEERNRGNFPPRFSGRQFPNYSSELNVNALELEDSALYLCASSSSVQGHGYTFGSGTRLTVV.

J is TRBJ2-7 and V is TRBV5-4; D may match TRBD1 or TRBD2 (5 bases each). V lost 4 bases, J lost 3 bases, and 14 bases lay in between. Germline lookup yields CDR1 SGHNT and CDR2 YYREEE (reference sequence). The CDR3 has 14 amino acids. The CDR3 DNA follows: TGTGCCAGCAGCCCGCGAGGGGCGATCTACGAGCAGTACTTC. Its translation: CASSPRGAIYEQYF.

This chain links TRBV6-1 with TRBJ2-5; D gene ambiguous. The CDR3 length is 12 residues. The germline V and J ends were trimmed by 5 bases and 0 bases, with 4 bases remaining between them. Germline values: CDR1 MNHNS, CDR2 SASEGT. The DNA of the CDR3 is TGTGCCAGCAGTCCCAACCAAGAGACCCAGTACTTC. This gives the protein CASSPNQETQYF.

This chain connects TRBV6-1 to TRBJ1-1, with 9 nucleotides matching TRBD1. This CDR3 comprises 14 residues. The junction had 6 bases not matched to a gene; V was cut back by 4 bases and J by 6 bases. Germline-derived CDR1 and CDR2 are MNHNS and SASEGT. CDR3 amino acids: CASSGQGGLAEAFF. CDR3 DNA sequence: TGTGCCAGCAGTGGACAGGGGGGATTGGCTGAAGCTTTCTTT.

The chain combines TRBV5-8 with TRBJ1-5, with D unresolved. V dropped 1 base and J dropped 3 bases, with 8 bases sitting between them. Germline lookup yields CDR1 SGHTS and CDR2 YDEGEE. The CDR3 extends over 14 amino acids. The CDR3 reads CASSLRGVNQPQHF. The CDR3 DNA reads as TGTGCCAGCAGCTTGCGAGGAGTCAATCAGCCCCAGCATTTT.

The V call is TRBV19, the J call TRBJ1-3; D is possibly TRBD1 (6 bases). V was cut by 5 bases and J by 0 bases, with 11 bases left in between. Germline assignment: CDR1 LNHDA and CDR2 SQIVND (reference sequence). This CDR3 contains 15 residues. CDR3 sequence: CASSSQTGSGNTIYF. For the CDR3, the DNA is TGTGCCAGTAGTTCACAGACAGGCTCTGGAAACACCATATATTTT.

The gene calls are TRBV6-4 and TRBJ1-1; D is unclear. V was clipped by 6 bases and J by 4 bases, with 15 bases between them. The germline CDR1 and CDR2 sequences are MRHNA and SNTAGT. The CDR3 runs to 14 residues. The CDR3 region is CASSAETDATEAFF. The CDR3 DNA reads TGTGCCAGCAGCGCCGAAACGGATGCCACTGAAGCTTTCTTT.